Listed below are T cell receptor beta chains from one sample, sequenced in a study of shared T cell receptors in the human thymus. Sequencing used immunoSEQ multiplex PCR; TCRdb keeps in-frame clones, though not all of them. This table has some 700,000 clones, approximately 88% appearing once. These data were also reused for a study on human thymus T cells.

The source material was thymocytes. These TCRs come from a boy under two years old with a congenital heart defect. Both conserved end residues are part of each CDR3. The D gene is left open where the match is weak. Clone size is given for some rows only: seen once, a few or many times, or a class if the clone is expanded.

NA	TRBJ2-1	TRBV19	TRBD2	TGTGCCAGTAGTATCCCCCCGACTAGCGGTTTATACAATGAGCAGTTCTTC	CASSIPPTSGLYNEQFF
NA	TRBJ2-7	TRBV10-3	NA	TGTGCCATCAGTGAGGGGAGGACCTACGAGCAGTACTTC	CAISEGRTYEQYF
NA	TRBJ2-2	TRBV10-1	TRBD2	TGCGCCAGCAGTGCCCTTGCGGGAGGACCCGTTGGGGATGAGCTGTTTTTT	CASSALAGGPVGDELFF
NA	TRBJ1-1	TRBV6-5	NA	TGTGCCAGCAGTTATGCAGACACTGAAGCTTTCTTT	CASSYADTEAFF
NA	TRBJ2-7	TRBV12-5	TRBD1	TGTGCTAGTGGTAGGGACAGGGAGAGAGGTACCTACGAGCAGTACTTC	CASGRDRERGTYEQYF
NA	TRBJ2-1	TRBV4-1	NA	TGCGCCAGCAGCCAAGACAATAGCGCCCTGACTCAGTTCTTC	CASSQDNSALTQFF
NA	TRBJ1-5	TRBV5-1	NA	TGCGCCAGCAGCTTCGCGGAAGATCAGCCCCAGCATTTT	CASSFAEDQPQHF
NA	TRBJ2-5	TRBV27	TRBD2	TGTGCCAGCAGGTCTAGCGGGAGGAGAAAGACCCAGTACTTC	CASRSSGRRKTQYF
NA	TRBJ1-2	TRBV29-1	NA	TGCAGCGTTAAGGGCGGACTGGGCTACACCTTC	CSVKGGLGYTF
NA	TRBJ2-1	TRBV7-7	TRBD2	TGTGCTATTGCCCCCCTTAGCGGGAGCCCCAATGAGCAGTTCTTC	CAIAPLSGSPNEQFF
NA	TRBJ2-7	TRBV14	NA	TGTGCCAGCAGCCAGGGGGCAGGATCCTACGAGCAGTACTTC	CASSQGAGSYEQYF
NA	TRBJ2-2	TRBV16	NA	TGTGCCAGCAGCCAACGACATCCGAACACCGGGGAGCTGTTTTTT	CASSQRHPNTGELFF
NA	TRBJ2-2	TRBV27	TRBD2	TGTGCCAGCAGTCCCGGACTAGCGGGAGGAATGGCCGGGGAGCTGTTTTTT	CASSPGLAGGMAGELFF
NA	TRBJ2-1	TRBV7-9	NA	TGTGCCAGCAGCTTATACCGTCGGGACAATTACAATGAGCAGTTCTTC	CASSLYRRDNYNEQFF
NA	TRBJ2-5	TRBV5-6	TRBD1	TGTGCCAGCAGCTTGTGGGATCGGACAGGGAGGAGGCAAGAGACCCAGTACTTC	CASSLWDRTGRRQETQYF
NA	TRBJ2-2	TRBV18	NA	TGTGCCAGCTCGGAGCTCACCGGGGAGCTGTTTTTT	CASSELTGELFF
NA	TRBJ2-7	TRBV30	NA	TGTGCCTGGAGGGGGCCAGGAGGGATGAGCTCCTACGAGCAGTACTTC	CAWRGPGGMSSYEQYF
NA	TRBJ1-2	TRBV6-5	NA	TGTGCCAGCAGTTACTCCAGCGGTAACTATGGCTACACCTTC	CASSYSSGNYGYTF
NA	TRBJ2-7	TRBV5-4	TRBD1	TGTGCCAGCAGCGCCGGGACAGCTTACCCCTACGAGCAGTACTTC	CASSAGTAYPYEQYF
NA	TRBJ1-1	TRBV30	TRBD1	TGTGCCTGGAGTGTGCGAAGGGGGCACACTGAAGCTTTCTTT	CAWSVRRGHTEAFF
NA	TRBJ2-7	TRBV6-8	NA	TGTGCCGGCATTCGGGACTCCCCCTACGAGCAGTACTTC	CAGIRDSPYEQYF
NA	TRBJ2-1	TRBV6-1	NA	TGTGCCAGCAGTGAAGCGCGACAGAGGGAGCAGTTCTTC	CASSEARQREQFF
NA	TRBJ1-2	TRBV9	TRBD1	TGTGCCAGCAGCCCCCACGACAGGGCGAACTATGGCTACACCTTC	CASSPHDRANYGYTF
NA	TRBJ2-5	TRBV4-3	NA	TGCGCCAGCAGCCAAGATGGGGGGGCAGGGGAAGAGACCCAGTACTTC	CASSQDGGAGEETQYF
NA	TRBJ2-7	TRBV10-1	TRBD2	TGCGCCAGCAGTGAGTCCGGACTAGCGGGTCCCTACGAGCAGTACTTC	CASSESGLAGPYEQYF
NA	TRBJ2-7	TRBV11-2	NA	TGTGCCAGCAGCTTAAACGCAGTGCCCTACGAGCAGTACTTC	CASSLNAVPYEQYF
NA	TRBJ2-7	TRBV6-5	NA	TGTGCCAGCAGAGGGGGACCAGCTTCCTACGAGCAGTACTTC	CASRGGPASYEQYF
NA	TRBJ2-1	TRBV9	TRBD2	TGTGCCAGCAGCCTTCGACTAGCGGGACCCAACAATGAGCAGTTCTTC	CASSLRLAGPNNEQFF
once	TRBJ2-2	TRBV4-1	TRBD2	TGCGCCAGCAGCCAACTTCTTCTCGCGGGAGCATCCGGGGAGCTGTTTTTT	CASSQLLLAGASGELFF
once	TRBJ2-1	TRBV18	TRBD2	TGTGCCAGCTCACCCCACGAGCGGGAGGGTGCCTACAATGAGCAGTTCTTC	CASSPHEREGAYNEQFF
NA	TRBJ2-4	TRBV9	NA	TGTGCCAGCAGCACTCCCCCCGAAAACATTCAGTACTTC	CASSTPPENIQYF
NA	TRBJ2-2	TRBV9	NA	TGTGCCAGCAGCCCCAGAGGGTGGGGCGGGGAGCTGTTTTTT	CASSPRGWGGELFF